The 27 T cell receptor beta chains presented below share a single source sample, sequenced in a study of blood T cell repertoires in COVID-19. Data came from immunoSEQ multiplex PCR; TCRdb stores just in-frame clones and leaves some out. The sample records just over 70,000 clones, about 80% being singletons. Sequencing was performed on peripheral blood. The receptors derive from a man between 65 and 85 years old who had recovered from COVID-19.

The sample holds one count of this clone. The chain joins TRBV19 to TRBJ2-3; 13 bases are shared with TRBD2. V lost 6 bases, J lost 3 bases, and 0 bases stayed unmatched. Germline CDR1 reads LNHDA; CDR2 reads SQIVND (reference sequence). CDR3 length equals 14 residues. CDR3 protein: CASRLAGGTDTQYF. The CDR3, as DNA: TGTGCCAGTAGACTAGCGGGGGGGACAGATACGCAGTATTTT. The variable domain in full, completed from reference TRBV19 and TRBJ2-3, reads DGGITQSPKYLFRKEGQNVTLSCEQNLNHDAMYWYRQDPGQGLRLIYYSQIVNDFQKGDIAEGYSVSREKKESFPLTVTSAQKNPTAFYLCASRLAGGTDTQYFGPGTRLTVL.

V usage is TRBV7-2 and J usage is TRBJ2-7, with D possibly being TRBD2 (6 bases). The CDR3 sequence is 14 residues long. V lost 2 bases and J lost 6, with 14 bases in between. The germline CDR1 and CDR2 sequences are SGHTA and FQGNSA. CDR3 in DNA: TGTGCCAGCAGCTTATATCGGGGGAGGTCCGAGCAGTACTTC. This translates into CASSLYRGRSEQYF.

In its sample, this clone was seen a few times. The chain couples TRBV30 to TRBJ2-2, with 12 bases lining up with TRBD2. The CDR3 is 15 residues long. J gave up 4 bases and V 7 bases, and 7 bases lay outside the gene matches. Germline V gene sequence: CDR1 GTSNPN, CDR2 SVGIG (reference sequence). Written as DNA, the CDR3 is TGTGCCTCCCCCAAGGGACTAGCGGGCACCGGGGAGCTGTTTTTT. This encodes CASPKGLAGTGELFF. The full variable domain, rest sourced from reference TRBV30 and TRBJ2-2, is SQTIHQWPATLVQPVGSPLSLECTVEGTSNPNLYWYRQAAGRGLQLLFYSVGIGQISSEVPQNLSASRPQDRQFILSSKKLLLSDSGFYLCASPKGLAGTGELFFGEGSRLTVL.

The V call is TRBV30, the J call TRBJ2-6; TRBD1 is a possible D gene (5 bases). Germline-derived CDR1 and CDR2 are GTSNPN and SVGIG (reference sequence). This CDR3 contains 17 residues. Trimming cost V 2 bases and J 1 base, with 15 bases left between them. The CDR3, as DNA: TGTGCCTGGAGTACAACGACAGATTCATCTGGGGCCAACGTCCTGACTTTC. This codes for CAWSTTTDSSGANVLTF.

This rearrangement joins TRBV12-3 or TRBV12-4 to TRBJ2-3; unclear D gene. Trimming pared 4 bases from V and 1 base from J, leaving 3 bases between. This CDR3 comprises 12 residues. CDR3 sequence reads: CASSSGTDTQYF. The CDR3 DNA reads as TGTGCCAGCAGTTCCGGCACAGATACGCAGTATTTT.

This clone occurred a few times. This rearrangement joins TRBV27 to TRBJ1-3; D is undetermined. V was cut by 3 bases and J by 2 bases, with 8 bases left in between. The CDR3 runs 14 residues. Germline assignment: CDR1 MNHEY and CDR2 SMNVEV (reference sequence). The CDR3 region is CASSFSDTGNTIYF. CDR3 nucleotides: TGTGCCAGCAGTTTCAGTGATACTGGAAACACCATATATTTT.

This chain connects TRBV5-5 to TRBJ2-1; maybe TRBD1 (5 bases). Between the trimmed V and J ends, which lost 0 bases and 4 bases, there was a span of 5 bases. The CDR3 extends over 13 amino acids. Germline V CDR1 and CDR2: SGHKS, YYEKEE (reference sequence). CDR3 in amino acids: CASSLGQYNEQFF. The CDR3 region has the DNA TGTGCCAGCAGCTTGGGACAGTACAATGAGCAGTTCTTC.

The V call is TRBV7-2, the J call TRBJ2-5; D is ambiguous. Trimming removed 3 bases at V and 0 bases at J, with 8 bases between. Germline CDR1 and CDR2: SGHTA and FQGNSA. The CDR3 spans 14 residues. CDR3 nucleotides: TGTGCCAGCAGCTTGACGCGGTACCAAGAGACCCAGTACTTC. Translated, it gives CASSLTRYQETQYF.

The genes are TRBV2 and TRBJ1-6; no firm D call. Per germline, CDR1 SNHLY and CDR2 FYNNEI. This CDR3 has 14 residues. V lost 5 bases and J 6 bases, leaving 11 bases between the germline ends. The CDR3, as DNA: TGTGCCAGCAGTCCCCTACCCGGTAATTCACCCCTCCACTTT. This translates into CASSPLPGNSPLHF. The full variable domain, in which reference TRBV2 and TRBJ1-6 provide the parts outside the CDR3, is EPEVTQTPSHQVTQMGQEVILRCVPISNHLYFYWYRQILGQKVEFLVSFYNNEISEKSEIFDDQFSVERPDGSNFTLKIRSTKLEDSAMYFCASSPLPGNSPLHFGNGTRLTVT.

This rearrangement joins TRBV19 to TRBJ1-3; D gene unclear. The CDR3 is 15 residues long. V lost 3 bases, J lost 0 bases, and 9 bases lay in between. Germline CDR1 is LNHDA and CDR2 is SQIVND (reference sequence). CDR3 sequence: CASSISRGSGNTIYF. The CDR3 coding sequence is TGTGCCAGTAGTATTTCGCGGGGCTCTGGAAACACCATATATTTT.

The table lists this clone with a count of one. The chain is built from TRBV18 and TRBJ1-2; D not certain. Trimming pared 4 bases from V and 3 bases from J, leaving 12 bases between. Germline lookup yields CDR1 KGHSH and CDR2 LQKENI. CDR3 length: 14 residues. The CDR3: CASSLGAADYGYTF. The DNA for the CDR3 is TGTGCCAGCTCACTGGGAGCGGCAGACTATGGCTACACCTTC.

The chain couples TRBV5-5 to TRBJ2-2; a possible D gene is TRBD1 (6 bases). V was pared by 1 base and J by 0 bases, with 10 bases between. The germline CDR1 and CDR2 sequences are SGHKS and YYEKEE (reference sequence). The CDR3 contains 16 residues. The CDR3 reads CASSLTGRANTGELFF. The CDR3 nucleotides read TGTGCCAGCAGCTTGACAGGGCGGGCGAACACCGGGGAGCTGTTTTTT.

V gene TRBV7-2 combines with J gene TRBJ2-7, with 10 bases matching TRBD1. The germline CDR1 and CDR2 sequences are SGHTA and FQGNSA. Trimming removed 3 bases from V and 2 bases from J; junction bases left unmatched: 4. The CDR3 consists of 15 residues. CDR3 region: CASSLRGTGAYEQYF. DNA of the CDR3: TGTGCCAGCAGCTTGCGTGGGACAGGGGCCTACGAGCAGTACTTC.

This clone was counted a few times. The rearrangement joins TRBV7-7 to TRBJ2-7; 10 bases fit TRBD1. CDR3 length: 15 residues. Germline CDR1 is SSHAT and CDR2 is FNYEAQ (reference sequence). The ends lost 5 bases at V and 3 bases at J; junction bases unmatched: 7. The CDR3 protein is CASSQGQGRSYEQYF. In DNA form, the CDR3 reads TGTGCCAGCAGCCAGGGACAGGGGCGCAGCTACGAGCAGTACTTC. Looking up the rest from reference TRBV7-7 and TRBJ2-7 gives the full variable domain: GAGVSQSPRYKVTKRGQDVTLRCDPISSHATLYWYQQALGQGPEFLTYFNYEAQPDKSGLPSDRFSAERPEGSISTLTIQRTEQRDSAMYRCASSQGQGRSYEQYFGPGTRLTVT.

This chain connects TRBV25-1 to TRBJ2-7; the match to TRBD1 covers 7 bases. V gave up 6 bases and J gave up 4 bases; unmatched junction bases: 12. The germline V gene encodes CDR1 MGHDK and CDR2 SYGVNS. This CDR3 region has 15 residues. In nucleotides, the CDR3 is TGTGCCAGCAGCCCCGGGAACAGGGGATCTTACGAGCAGTACTTC. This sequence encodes CASSPGNRGSYEQYF.

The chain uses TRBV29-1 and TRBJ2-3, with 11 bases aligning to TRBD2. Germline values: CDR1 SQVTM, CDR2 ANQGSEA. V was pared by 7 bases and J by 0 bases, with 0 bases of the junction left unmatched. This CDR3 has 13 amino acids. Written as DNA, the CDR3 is TGCAGCGGGACTAGCGGGAGCACAGATACGCAGTATTTT. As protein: CSGTSGSTDTQYF.

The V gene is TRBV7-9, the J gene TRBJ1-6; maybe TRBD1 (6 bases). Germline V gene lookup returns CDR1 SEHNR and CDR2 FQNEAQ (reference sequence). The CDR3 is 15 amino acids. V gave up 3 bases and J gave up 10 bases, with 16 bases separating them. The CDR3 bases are TGTGCCAGCAGCTTCGGGGGGGCGCCTTCCTCACCCCTCCACTTT. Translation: CASSFGGAPSSPLHF.

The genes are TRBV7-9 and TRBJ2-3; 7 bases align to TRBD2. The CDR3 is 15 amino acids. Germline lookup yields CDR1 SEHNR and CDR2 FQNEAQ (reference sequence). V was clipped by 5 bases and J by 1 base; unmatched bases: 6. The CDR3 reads CASSPVAGGTDTQYF. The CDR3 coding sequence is TGTGCCAGCAGCCCAGTGGCGGGGGGCACAGATACGCAGTATTTT.

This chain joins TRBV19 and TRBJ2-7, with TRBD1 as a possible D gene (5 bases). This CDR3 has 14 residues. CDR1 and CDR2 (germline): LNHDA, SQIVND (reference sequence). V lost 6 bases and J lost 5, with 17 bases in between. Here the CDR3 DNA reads TGTGCCAGTAGGGATAGGGCAGGGCGCGACGAGCAGTACTTC. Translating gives CASRDRAGRDEQYF.

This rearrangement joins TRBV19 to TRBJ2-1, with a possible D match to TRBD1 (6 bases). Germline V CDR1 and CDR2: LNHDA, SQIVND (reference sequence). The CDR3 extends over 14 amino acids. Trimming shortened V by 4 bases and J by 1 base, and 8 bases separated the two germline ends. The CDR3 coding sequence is TGTGCCAGTAGTACAGGGGATTCCTACAATGAGCAGTTCTTC. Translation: CASSTGDSYNEQFF.

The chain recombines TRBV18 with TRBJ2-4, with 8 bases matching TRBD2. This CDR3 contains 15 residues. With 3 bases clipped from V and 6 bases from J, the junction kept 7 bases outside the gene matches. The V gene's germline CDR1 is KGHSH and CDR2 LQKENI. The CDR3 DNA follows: TGTGCCAGCTCACCTGCCGGGAGGGGGGGAAACATTCAGTACTTC. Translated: CASSPAGRGGNIQYF.

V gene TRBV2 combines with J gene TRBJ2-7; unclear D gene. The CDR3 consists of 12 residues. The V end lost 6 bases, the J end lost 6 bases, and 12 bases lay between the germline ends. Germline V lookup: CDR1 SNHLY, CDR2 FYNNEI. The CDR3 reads CASSSPQAEQYF. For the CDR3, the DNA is TGTGCCAGCAGCTCACCCCAGGCCGAGCAGTACTTC.

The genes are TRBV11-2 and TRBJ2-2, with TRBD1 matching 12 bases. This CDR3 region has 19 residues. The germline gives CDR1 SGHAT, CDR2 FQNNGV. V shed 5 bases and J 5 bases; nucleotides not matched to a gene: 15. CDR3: CASSPRGGTGGLLTGELFF. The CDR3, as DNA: TGTGCCAGCAGCCCACGGGGAGGGACAGGGGGCTTGTTAACCGGGGAGCTGTTTTTT.

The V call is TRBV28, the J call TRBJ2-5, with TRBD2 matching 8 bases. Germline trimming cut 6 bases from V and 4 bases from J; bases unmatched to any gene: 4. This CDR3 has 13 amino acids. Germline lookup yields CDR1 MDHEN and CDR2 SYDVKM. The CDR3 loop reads CASSPSGRETQYF. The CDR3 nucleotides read TGTGCCAGCAGCCCTAGCGGGCGAGAGACCCAGTACTTC.

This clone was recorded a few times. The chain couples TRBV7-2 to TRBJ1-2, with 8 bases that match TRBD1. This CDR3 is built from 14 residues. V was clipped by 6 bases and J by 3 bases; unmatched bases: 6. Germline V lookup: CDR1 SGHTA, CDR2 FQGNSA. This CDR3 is CASSFTGGDYGYTF. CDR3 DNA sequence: TGTGCCAGCAGTTTTACAGGGGGAGACTATGGCTACACCTTC.

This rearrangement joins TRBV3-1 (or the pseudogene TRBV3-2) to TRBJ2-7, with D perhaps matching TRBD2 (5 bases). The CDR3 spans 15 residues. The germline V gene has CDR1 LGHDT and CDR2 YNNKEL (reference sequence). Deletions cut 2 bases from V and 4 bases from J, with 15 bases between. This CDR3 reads CASSQYREKRYEQYF. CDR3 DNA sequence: TGTGCCAGCAGCCAATACCGGGAAAAGAGGTACGAGCAGTACTTC.

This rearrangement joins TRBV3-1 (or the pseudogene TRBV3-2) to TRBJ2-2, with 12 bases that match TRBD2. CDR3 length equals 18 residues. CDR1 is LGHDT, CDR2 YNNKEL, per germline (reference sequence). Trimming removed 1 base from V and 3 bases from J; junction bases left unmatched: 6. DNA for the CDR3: TGTGCCAGCAGCCAAGGGCTAGCGGGAGGGCTGCACACCGGGGAGCTGTTTTTT. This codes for CASSQGLAGGLHTGELFF.